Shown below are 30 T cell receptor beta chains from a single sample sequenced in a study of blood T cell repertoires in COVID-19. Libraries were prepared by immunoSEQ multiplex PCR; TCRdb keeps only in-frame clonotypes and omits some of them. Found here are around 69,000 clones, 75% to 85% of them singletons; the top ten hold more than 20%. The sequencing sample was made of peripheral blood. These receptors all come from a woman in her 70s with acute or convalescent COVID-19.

The CDR3 coding sequence is TGTGCCAGCAGTGAAGGGCAGATTGAAGCTTTCTTT. This sequence encodes CASSEGQIEAFF. The chain has TRBV2 and TRBJ1-1; no clear D gene. The CDR3 has 12 amino acids. With 1 base removed from V and 7 bases from J, the gap between germline ends came to 7 bases. CDR1 and CDR2 (germline): SNHLY, FYNNEI.

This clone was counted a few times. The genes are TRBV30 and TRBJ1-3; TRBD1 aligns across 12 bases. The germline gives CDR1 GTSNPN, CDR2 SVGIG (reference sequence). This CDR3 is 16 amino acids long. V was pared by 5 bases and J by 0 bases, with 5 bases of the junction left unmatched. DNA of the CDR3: TGTGCCTGGGGCGGGACAGGGGGCCCCTCTGGAAACACCATATATTTT. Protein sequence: CAWGGTGGPSGNTIYF.

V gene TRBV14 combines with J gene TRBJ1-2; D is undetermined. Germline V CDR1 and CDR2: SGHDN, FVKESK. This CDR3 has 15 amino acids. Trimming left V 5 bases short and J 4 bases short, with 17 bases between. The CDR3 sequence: CASSSQRPSIYGYTF. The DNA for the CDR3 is TGTGCCAGCAGCTCCCAGCGGCCGTCCATCTATGGCTACACCTTC.

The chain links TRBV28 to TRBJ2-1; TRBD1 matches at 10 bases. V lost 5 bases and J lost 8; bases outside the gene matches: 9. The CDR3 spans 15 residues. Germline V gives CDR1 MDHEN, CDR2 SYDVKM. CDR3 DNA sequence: TGTGCCAGCAGTCCCGGGACAGGGGTCCCTGATGAGCAGTTCTTC. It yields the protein CASSPGTGVPDEQFF.

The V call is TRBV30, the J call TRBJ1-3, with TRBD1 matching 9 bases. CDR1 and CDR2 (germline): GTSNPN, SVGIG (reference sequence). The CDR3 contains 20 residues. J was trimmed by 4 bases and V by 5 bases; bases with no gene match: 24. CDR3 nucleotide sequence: TGTGCCTGGGGAAAGGTTTTGGGGACAGGGAGGTTAAGGGCAGGAAACACCATATATTTT. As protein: CAWGKVLGTGRLRAGNTIYF.

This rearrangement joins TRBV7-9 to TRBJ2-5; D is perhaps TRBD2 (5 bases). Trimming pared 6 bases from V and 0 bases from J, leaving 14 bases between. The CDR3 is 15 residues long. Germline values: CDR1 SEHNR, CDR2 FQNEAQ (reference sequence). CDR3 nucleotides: TGTGCCAGCAGGGGCGGTGGGGAGTACCAAGAGACCCAGTACTTC. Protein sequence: CASRGGGEYQETQYF.

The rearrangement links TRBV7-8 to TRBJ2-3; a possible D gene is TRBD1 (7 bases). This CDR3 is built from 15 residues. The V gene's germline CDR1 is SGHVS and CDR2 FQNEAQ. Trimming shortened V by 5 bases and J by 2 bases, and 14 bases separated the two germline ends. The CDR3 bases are TGTGCCAGCAGCCCCAGGGGGGACCCCACAGATACGCAGTATTTT. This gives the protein CASSPRGDPTDTQYF.

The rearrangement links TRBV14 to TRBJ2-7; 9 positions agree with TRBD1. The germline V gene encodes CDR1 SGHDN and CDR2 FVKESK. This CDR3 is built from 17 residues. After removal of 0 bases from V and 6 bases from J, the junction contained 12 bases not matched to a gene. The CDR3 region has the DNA TGTGCCAGCAGCCAAGATCAACATAAGGGACAGGGTACCGAGCAGTACTTC. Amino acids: CASSQDQHKGQGTEQYF.

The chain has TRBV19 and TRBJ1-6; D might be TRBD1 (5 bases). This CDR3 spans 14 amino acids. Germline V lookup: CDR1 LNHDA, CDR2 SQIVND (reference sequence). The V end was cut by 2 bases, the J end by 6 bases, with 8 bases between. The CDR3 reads CASSIRQLNSPLHF. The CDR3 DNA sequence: TGTGCCAGTAGTATACGACAGCTTAATTCACCCCTCCACTTT. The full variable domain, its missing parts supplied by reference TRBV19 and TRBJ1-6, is DGGITQSPKYLFRKEGQNVTLSCEQNLNHDAMYWYRQDPGQGLRLIYYSQIVNDFQKGDIAEGYSVSREKKESFPLTVTSAQKNPTAFYLCASSIRQLNSPLHFGNGTRLTVT.

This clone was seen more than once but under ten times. In DNA, the CDR3 is TGTGCCAGCAGTCTACCCAGTGGGAGGGGTGACACCGGGGAGCTGTTTTTT. It specifies CASSLPSGRGDTGELFF. The chain is built from TRBV27 and TRBJ2-2; 7 nucleotides align to TRBD2. This CDR3 has 17 amino acids. V dropped 5 bases and J dropped 3; count of bases not matched to a gene: 12. Germline CDR1 reads MNHEY; CDR2 reads SMNVEV (reference sequence).

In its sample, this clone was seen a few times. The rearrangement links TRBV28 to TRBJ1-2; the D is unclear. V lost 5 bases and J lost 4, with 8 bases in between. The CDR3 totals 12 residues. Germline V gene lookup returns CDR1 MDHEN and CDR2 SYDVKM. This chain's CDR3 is CASSAGAYGYTF. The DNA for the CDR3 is TGTGCCAGCAGTGCAGGTGCCTATGGCTACACCTTC.

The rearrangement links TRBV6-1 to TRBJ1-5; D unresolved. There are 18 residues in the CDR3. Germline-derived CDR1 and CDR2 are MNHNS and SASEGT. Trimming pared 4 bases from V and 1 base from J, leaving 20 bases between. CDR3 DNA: TGTGCCAGCAGTGGGAGGGTCAGCGGGGTTGGGAGCAATCAGCCCCAGCATTTT. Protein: CASSGRVSGVGSNQPQHF.

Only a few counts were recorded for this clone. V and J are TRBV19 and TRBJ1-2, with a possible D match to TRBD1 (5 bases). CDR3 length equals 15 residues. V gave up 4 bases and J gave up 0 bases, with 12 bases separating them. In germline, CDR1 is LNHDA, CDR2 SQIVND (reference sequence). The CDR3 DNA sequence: TGTGCCAGTAGTAAGGACACAGACGCTAACTATGGCTACACCTTC. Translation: CASSKDTDANYGYTF.

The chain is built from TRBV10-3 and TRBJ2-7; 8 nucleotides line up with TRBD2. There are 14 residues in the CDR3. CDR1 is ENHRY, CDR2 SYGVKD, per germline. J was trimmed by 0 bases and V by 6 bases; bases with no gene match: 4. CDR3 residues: CAIRDLAGSYEQYF. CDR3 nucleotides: TGTGCCATCAGGGATCTAGCGGGCTCCTACGAGCAGTACTTC.

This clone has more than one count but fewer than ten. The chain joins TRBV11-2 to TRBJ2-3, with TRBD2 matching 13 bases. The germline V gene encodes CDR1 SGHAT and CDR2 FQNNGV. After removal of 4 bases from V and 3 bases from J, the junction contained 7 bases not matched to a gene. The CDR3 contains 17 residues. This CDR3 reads CASSSTSGRARTDTQYF. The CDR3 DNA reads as TGTGCCAGCAGCTCCACTAGCGGGAGGGCAAGGACAGATACGCAGTATTTT. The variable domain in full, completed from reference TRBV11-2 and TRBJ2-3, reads EAGVAQSPRYKIIEKRQSVAFWCNPISGHATLYWYQQILGQGPKLLIQFQNNGVVDDSQLPKDRFSAERLKGVDSTLKIQPAKLEDSAVYLCASSSTSGRARTDTQYFGPGTRLTVL.

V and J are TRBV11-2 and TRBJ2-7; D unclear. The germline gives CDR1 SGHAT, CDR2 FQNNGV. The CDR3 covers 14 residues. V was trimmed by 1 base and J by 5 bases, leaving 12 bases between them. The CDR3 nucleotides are TGTGCCAGCAGCTTAGTTAGAGCTCCCAACGAGCAGTACTTC. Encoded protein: CASSLVRAPNEQYF.

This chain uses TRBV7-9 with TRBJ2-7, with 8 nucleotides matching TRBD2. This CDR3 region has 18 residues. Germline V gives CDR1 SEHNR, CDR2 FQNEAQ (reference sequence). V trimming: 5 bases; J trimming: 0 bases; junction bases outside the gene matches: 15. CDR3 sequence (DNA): TGTGCCAGCAGCCCCCGCCTCCCCGGGAGGGCAAGCTCCTACGAGCAGTACTTC. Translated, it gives CASSPRLPGRASSYEQYF.

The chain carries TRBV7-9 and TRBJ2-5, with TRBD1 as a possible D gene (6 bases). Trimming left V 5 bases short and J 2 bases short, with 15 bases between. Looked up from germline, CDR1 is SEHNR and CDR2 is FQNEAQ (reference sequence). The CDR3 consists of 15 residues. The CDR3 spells CASSPVQGLQETQYF. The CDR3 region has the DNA TGTGCCAGCAGCCCAGTCCAGGGGCTGCAAGAGACCCAGTACTTC. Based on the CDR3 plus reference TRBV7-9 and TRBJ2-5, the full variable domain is DTGVSQNPRHKITKRGQNVTFRCDPISEHNRLYWYRQTLGQGPEFLTYFQNEAQLEKSRLLSDRFSAERPKGSFSTLEIQRTEQGDSAMYLCASSPVQGLQETQYFGPGTRLLVL.

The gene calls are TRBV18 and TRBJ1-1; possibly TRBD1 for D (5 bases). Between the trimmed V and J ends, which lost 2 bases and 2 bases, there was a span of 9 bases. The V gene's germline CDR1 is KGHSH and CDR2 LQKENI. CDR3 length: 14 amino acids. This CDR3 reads CASSPMGRNTEAFF. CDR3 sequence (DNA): TGTGCCAGCTCACCAATGGGGCGCAACACTGAAGCTTTCTTT.

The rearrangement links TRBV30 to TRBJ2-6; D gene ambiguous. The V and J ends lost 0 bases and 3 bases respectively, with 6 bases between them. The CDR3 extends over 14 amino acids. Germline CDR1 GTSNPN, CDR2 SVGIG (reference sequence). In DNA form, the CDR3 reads TGTGCCTGGAGTGTATCTTTTGGGGCCAACGTCCTGACTTTC. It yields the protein CAWSVSFGANVLTF.

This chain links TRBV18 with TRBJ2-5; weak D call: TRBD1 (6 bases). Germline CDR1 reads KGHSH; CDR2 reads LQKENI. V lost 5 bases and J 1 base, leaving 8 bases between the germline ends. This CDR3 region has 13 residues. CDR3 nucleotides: TGTGCCAGCTCAGGACAGCCCCAAGAGACCCAGTACTTC. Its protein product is CASSGQPQETQYF. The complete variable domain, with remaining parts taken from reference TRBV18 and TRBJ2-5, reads NAGVMQNPRHLVRRRGQEARLRCSPMKGHSHVYWYRQLPEEGLKFMVYLQKENIIDESGMPKERFSAEFPKEGPSILRIQQVVRGDSAAYFCASSGQPQETQYFGPGTRLLVL.

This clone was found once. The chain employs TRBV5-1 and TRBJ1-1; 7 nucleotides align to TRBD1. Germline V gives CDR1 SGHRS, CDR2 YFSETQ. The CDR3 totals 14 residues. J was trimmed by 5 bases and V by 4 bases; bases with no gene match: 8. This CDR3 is CASSGQVSGTEAFF. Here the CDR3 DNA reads TGCGCCAGCAGCGGACAGGTATCGGGGACTGAAGCTTTCTTT.

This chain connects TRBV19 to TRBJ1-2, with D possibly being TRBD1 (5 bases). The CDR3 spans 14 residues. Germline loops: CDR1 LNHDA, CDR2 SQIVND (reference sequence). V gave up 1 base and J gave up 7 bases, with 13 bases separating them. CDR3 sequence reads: CASSIGLQGGGYTF. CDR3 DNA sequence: TGTGCCAGTAGTATAGGGCTCCAGGGCGGTGGCTACACCTTC.

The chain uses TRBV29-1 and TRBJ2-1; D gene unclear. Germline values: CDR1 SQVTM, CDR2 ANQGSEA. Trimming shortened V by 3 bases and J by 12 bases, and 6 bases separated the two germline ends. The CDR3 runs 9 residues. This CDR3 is CSVDSTQFF. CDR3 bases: TGCAGCGTTGACAGTACGCAGTTCTTC.

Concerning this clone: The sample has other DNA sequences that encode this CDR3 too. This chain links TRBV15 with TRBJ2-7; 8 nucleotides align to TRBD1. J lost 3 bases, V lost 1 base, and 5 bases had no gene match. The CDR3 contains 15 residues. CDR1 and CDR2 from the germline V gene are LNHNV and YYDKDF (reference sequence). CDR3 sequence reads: CATSRGTGINYEQYF. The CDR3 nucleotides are TGTGCCACCAGCAGAGGGACAGGGATCAACTACGAGCAGTACTTC.

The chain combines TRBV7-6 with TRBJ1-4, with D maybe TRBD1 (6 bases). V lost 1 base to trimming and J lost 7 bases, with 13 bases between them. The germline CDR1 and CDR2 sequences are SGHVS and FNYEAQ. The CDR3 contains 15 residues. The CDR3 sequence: CASSLGGGAREKLFF. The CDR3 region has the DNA TGTGCCAGCAGCTTAGGCGGGGGGGCCCGTGAAAAACTGTTTTTT. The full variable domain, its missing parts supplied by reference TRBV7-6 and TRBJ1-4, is GAGVSQSPRYKVTKRGQDVALRCDPISGHVSLYWYRQALGQGPEFLTYFNYEAQQDKSGLPNDRFSAERPEGSISTLTIQRTEQRDSAMYRCASSLGGGAREKLFFGSGTQLSVL.

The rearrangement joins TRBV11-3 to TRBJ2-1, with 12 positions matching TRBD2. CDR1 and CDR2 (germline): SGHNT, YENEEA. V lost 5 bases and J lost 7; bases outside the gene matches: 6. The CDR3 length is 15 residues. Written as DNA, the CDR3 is TGTGCCAGCAGCACGGGTCTAGCGGGGGGGAATGAGCAGTTCTTC. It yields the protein CASSTGLAGGNEQFF.

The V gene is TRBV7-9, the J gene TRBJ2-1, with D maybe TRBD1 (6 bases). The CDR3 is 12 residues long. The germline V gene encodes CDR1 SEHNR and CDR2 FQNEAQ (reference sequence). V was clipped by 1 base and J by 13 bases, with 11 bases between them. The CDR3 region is CASSLVRDNQFF. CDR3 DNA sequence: TGTGCCAGCAGCTTAGTCCGGGACAATCAGTTCTTC. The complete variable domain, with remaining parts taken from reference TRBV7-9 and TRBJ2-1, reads DTGVSQNPRHKITKRGQNVTFRCDPISEHNRLYWYRQTLGQGPEFLTYFQNEAQLEKSRLLSDRFSAERPKGSFSTLEIQRTEQGDSAMYLCASSLVRDNQFFGPGTRLTVL.

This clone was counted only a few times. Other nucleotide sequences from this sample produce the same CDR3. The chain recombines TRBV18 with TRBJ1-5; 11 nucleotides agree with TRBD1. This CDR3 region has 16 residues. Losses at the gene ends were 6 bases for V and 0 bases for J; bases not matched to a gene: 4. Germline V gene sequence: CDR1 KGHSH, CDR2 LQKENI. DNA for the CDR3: TGTGCCAGCTCGTTAGGGACAGGGGGTAGCAATCAGCCCCAGCATTTT. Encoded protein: CASSLGTGGSNQPQHF.

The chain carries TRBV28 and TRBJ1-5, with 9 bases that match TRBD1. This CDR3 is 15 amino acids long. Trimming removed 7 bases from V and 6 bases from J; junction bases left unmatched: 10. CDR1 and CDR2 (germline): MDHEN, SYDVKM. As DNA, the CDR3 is TGTGCCAGCACAGCATCGACAGGGGGGAGTCAGCCCCAGCATTTT. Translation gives CASTASTGGSQPQHF. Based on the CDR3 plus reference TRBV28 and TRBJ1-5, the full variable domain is DVKVTQSSRYLVKRTGEKVFLECVQDMDHENMFWYRQDPGLGLRLIYFSYDVKMKEKGDIPEGYSVSREKKERFSLILESASTNQTSMYLCASTASTGGSQPQHFGDGTRLSIL.